The clone carrying this T cell receptor (beta chain) was recorded many times. Germline V gene lookup returns CDR1 MGHDK and CDR2 SYGVNS. Trimming took 2 bases from V and 4 from J, leaving 14 bases between them. CDR3 length: 15 amino acids. One entry per CDR3 protein results from TCRdb running MiXCR on the RT-PCR reads. The repertoire holds about a million distinct CDR3 sequences, 15% to 20% seen once, with roughly 6% in the top ten. These data come from a study of patients and donors after allogeneic stem cell transplantation. The TCR originated in a human donor who was either an allogeneic HSCT recipient or a stem cell or donor lymphocyte infusion donor (not recorded which). It is not recorded whose cells these are; they may come from a transplant donor. This rearrangement joins TRBV25-1 to TRBJ1-2; weak D call: TRBD1 (6 bases). Material for sequencing was blood, either unsorted or a sorted T cell fraction (not recorded which). CDR3 amino acids: CASSEPGRGSYGYTF. The CDR3 coding sequence is TGTGCCAGCAGTGAACCGGGCAGGGGTTCCTATGGCTACACCTTC.